This is a list of T cell receptor beta chains from one sample in a study of T-cell memory formation after mild COVID-19. TCRdb reanalysed the 5' RACE reads using MiXCR and keeps one entry per CDR3 protein. The table includes roughly 600,000 distinct CDR3 sequences, about a sixth detected once. The source material was PBMCs or a T cell subset sorted from them (not recorded which). The origin of the receptors is an adult woman who had mild COVID-19 (a few samples of this study predate the infection). Cell type and time point are not known. Both conserved end residues are trimmed from each CDR3. The D gene is left open where the match is weak.

TRBJ2-7 | TRBV5-1 | TRBD1 | ASSLGVTGPGNEQY
TRBJ2-7 | TRBV14 | NA | ASSQEASYYEQY
TRBJ2-5 | TRBV18 | NA | ASSKGDQETQY
TRBJ1-5 | TRBV7-2 | TRBD1 | ASSAGQANQPQH
TRBJ2-2 | TRBV6-2/TRBV6-3 | NA | ASMDTNTGELF
TRBJ2-1 | TRBV4-1 | TRBD2 | ASGRGGEQF
TRBJ2-2 | TRBV7-2 | NA | ASSPGIRSNTGELF
TRBJ2-7 | TRBV5-4 | TRBD1 | ASSPGTGSIGDLTYEQY
TRBJ2-2 | TRBV11-3 | NA | ASSPDPATGELF
TRBJ2-3 | TRBV12-3/TRBV12-4 | NA | ASSQGSIGTDTQY
TRBJ1-5 | TRBV19 | NA | ASSISELYQPQH
TRBJ2-1 | TRBV5-1 | TRBD2 | ATSINAGVNEQF
TRBJ1-5 | TRBV12-3/TRBV12-4 | NA | ASSFAAGKGQPQH
TRBJ2-7 | TRBV9 | TRBD2 | ASSGASGRDGGYEQY
TRBJ1-1 | TRBV12-3/TRBV12-4 | NA | ASSFGTGRSTEAF
TRBJ2-6 | TRBV18 | TRBD1 | ASSPPPGQKGSGANVLT
TRBJ2-4 | TRBV24-1 | TRBD1 | ATSGSGTGDIQY
TRBJ2-2 | TRBV6-2/TRBV6-3 | NA | ASSGRMPWTGELF
TRBJ2-1 | TRBV24-1 | NA | ATSDGHFLYNEQF
TRBJ2-7 | TRBV14 | NA | ASSQVSSVMHEQY
TRBJ2-3 | TRBV7-6 | NA | ASSPGRATDTQY
TRBJ1-2 | TRBV5-1 | NA | ASSLVLRDGYT
TRBJ1-2 | TRBV6-6 | NA | ASSPDLTDFYGYT
TRBJ1-1 | TRBV19 | NA | ASTHSGRRNTEAF
TRBJ2-3 | TRBV7-2 | NA | ASSLGGPQAPDTQY
TRBJ1-2 | TRBV30 | TRBD1 | AWTFGTGDGYT
TRBJ2-7 | TRBV24-1 | NA | ATSTAIFPYEQY
TRBJ2-7 | TRBV25-1 | NA | ASSEGLWDEQY
TRBJ2-2 | TRBV2 | NA | ASSDEITGELF
TRBJ1-2 | TRBV5-1 | NA | ASGVGSKNYGYT
TRBJ2-1 | TRBV27 | NA | ASSSGARHNEQF